One sample yielded the 15 T cell receptor beta chains listed below, sequenced in a study of blood T cell repertoires in COVID-19. Method: immunoSEQ multiplex PCR; TCRdb's copy keeps in-frame clones and lacks some. The profile shows roughly 200,000 clones, around 85% of them singletons. Sequenced input: PBMCs or T cells enriched from blood (not recorded which). The receptors here all came from a man between 35 and 55 years old who had recovered from COVID-19.

This clone has a single count. The rearrangement links TRBV28 to TRBJ1-1; D remains unclear. This CDR3 is 14 amino acids long. Germline CDR1 and CDR2: MDHEN and SYDVKM. With 4 bases removed from V and 1 base from J, the gap between germline ends came to 10 bases. CDR3 loop: CASSYPGGNTEAFF. In DNA form, the CDR3 reads TGTGCCAGCAGTTATCCGGGAGGGAACACTGAAGCTTTCTTT.

The J gene is TRBJ2-7, the V gene TRBV4-2; TRBD2 matches at 9 bases. Unmatched junction bases numbered 10, after V lost 0 bases and J lost 4 bases. This CDR3 contains 17 residues. CDR1 and CDR2 (germline): LGHNA, YNFKEQ. The CDR3 nucleotides read TGTGCCAGCAGCCAAGAGACTATAGCGGGGGCCCCTTACGAGCAGTACTTC. This translates into CASSQETIAGAPYEQYF.

The chain uses TRBV15 and TRBJ1-2; 7 bases fit TRBD1. The CDR3 has 12 residues. Germline CDR1 and CDR2: LNHNV and YYDKDF (reference sequence). Trimming removed 3 bases from V and 11 bases from J; junction bases left unmatched: 6. CDR3 nucleotides: TGTGCCACCAGCAGGCCGGGACAGATTTACACCTTC. The encoded protein is CATSRPGQIYTF.

As regards this clone: At the DNA level, this CDR3 is encoded by other sequences in the same sample as well. The chain is built from TRBV12-5 and TRBJ1-1; 9 bases line up with TRBD1. Per the germline V gene, CDR1 is LGHNT and CDR2 is FRNRAP. J was trimmed by 4 bases and V by 6 bases; bases with no gene match: 3. This CDR3 region has 13 residues. The CDR3 loop reads CASGQGAGTEAFF. The CDR3 DNA follows: TGTGCTAGTGGACAGGGGGCGGGCACTGAAGCTTTCTTT. Full variable domain (missing parts from reference TRBV12-5 and TRBJ1-1): DARVTQTPRHKVTEMGQEVTMRCQPILGHNTVFWYRQTMMQGLELLAYFRNRAPLDDSGMPKDRFSAEMPDATLATLKIQPSEPRDSAVYFCASGQGAGTEAFFGQGTRLTVV.

In nucleotides, the CDR3 is TGTGCCAGCAGTGAAGCGCTTGATCTGAGCTCTGGAAACACCATATATTTT. It yields the protein CASSEALDLSSGNTIYF. This chain joins TRBV2 and TRBJ1-3; D is ambiguous. Trimming removed 0 bases at V and 0 bases at J, with 12 bases between. Per germline, CDR1 SNHLY and CDR2 FYNNEI. The CDR3 runs to 17 residues.

V and J are TRBV19 and TRBJ1-5; D is ambiguous. Germline loops: CDR1 LNHDA, CDR2 SQIVND (reference sequence). This CDR3 spans 13 amino acids. With 8 bases removed from V and 1 base from J, the gap between germline ends came to 9 bases. Written as DNA, the CDR3 is TGTGCCAGTGGGCAGCCCAGCAATCAGCCCCAGCATTTT. As protein: CASGQPSNQPQHF.

V is TRBV12-3 or TRBV12-4 and J is TRBJ1-2, with D perhaps TRBD1 (5 bases). V lost 6 bases, J lost 8 bases, and 16 bases lay in between. The CDR3 consists of 13 residues. The CDR3 spells CASRVSGSGGYTF. The CDR3, as DNA: TGTGCCAGCAGGGTTTCAGGGTCCGGAGGCTACACCTTC.

The chain is built from TRBV19 and TRBJ2-2; TRBD2 matches at 13 bases. This CDR3 spans 18 amino acids. Looked up from germline, CDR1 is LNHDA and CDR2 is SQIVND (reference sequence). Unmatched junction bases numbered 4, after V lost 3 bases and J lost 0 bases. Here the CDR3 reads CASSMGTSGAANTGELFF. The CDR3 DNA is TGTGCCAGTAGTATGGGGACTAGCGGGGCCGCGAACACCGGGGAGCTGTTTTTT.

The chain uses TRBV19 and TRBJ1-5; weak D call: TRBD1 (5 bases). The CDR3 loop spans 15 amino acids. Germline CDR1 and CDR2: LNHDA and SQIVND (reference sequence). The V end was cut by 3 bases, the J end by 7 bases, with 16 bases between. CDR3 sequence: CASSIPGLPSQPQHF. The CDR3 bases are TGTGCCAGTAGTATCCCAGGGCTCCCCTCCCAGCCCCAGCATTTT. Drawing the rest from reference TRBV19 and TRBJ1-5, the complete variable domain is DGGITQSPKYLFRKEGQNVTLSCEQNLNHDAMYWYRQDPGQGLRLIYYSQIVNDFQKGDIAEGYSVSREKKESFPLTVTSAQKNPTAFYLCASSIPGLPSQPQHFGDGTRLSIL.

This chain connects TRBV28 to TRBJ2-7; TRBD1 aligns across 7 bases. CDR3 length: 15 residues. Germline values: CDR1 MDHEN, CDR2 SYDVKM. V was clipped by 5 bases and J by 2 bases; unmatched bases: 9. In DNA, the CDR3 is TGTGCCAGCAGTGAAGGGGGCAGGGCAGCCTACGAGCAGTACTTC. As protein: CASSEGGRAAYEQYF.

CDR3 DNA: TGTGCCAGCAGCCAAACCGGACAAGTAAACACCGGGGAGCTGTTTTTT. It specifies CASSQTGQVNTGELFF. This chain links TRBV14 with TRBJ2-2; D is possibly TRBD1 (5 bases). Germline CDR1 SGHDN, CDR2 FVKESK. Trimming stripped 2 bases from V and 2 bases from J, with 12 bases between. This CDR3 comprises 16 residues.

Here the CDR3 reads CASSVRQGNTGELFF. CDR3 coding DNA: TGTGCCAGCAGCGTGCGACAGGGGAACACCGGGGAGCTGTTTTTT. The V and J genes are TRBV9 and TRBJ2-2; TRBD1 matches 7 bases. The V segment lost 2 bases and the J segment 1 base; nucleotides outside the gene matches: 2. CDR3 length: 15 residues. From germline, CDR1 is SGDLS and CDR2 YYNGEE.

The V gene is TRBV19, the J gene TRBJ1-1; 8 bases agree with TRBD1. The CDR3 runs 15 residues. J gave up 1 base and V 7 bases, and 8 bases lay outside the gene matches. Per germline, CDR1 LNHDA and CDR2 SQIVND (reference sequence). The CDR3 loop reads CASKDRARENTEAFF. The CDR3 nucleotides are TGTGCCAGTAAGGACAGGGCGAGGGAGAACACTGAAGCTTTCTTT.

V gene TRBV27 combines with J gene TRBJ2-2; 9 positions agree with TRBD1. Per germline, CDR1 MNHEY and CDR2 SMNVEV (reference sequence). The V and J ends lost 5 bases and 6 bases, in that order; junction bases with no gene match: 10. The CDR3 consists of 16 residues. The CDR3 spells CASSPRTGVLSGELFF. CDR3 nucleotides: TGTGCCAGCAGTCCGAGGACAGGGGTGCTGTCCGGGGAGCTGTTTTTT.

The rearrangement links TRBV30 to TRBJ1-1; D might be TRBD1 (5 bases). Trimming took off 1 base at V and 0 bases at J, with 15 bases between the two ends. Germline CDR1 GTSNPN, CDR2 SVGIG (reference sequence). This CDR3 is 16 amino acids long. The CDR3, as DNA: TGTGCCTGGAGTGGAGGACATCTTTCCATGAACACTGAAGCTTTCTTT. This gives the protein CAWSGGHLSMNTEAFF.